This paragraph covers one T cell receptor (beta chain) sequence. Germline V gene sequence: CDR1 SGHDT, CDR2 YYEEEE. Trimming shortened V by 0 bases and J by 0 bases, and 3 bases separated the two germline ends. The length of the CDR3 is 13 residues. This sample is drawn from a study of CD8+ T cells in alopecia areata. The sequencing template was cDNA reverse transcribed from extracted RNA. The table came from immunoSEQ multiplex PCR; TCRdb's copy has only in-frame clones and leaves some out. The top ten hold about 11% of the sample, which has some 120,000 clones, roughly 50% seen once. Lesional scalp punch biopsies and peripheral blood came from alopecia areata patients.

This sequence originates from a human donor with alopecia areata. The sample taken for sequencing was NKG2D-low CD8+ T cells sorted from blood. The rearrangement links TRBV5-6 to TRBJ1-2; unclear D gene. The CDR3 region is CASSLGTNYGYTF. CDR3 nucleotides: TGTGCCAGCAGCTTGGGGACTAACTATGGCTACACCTTC.